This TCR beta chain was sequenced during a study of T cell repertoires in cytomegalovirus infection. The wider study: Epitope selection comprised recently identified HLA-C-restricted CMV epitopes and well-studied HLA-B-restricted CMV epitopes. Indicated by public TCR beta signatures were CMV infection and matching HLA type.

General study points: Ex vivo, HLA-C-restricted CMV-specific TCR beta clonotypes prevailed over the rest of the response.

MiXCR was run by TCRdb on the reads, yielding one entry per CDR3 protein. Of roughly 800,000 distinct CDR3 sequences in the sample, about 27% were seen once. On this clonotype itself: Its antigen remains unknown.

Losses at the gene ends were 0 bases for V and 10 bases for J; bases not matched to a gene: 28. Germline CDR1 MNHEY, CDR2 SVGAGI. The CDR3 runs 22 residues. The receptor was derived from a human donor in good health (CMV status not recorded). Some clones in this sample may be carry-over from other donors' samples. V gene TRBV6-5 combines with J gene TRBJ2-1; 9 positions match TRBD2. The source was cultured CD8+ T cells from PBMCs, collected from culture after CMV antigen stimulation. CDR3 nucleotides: TGTGCCAGCAGTTACTCTTCGCTTGGCGGGGGGGCCGGAGTTCCCGACTTGTGCGAGCAGTTCTTC. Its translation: CASSYSSLGGGAGVPDLCEQFF.